This T cell receptor (beta chain) appears in the sequencing data of a study of identifying expanded T cells in peripheral blood. Notes on this clone: Its antigen remains unknown.

Trimming stripped 6 bases from V and 8 bases from J, with 14 bases between. Germline V CDR1 and CDR2: MNHEY, SMNVEV (reference sequence). The CDR3 is 12 amino acids. Study-level points and caveats: Over approximately two and four weeks, about 15 and 19 clones changed, versus around 1.2 between replicates.

Healthy donors had no documented immune events, such as infections, while sampled. Sequencing was performed with immunoSEQ multiplex PCR; in TCRdb, only in-frame clones are kept and a portion is missing. Among about 91,000 clones listed, almost 90% were seen once. This TCR derives from a person aged 18 to 70 in good health. Material for sequencing was blood. The J gene is TRBJ2-7, the V gene TRBV27; the D gene is possibly TRBD1 (5 bases). The CDR3 protein is CASSLTWGQQYF. The DNA for the CDR3 is TGTGCCAGCAGCTTAACATGGGGCCAGCAGTACTTC.